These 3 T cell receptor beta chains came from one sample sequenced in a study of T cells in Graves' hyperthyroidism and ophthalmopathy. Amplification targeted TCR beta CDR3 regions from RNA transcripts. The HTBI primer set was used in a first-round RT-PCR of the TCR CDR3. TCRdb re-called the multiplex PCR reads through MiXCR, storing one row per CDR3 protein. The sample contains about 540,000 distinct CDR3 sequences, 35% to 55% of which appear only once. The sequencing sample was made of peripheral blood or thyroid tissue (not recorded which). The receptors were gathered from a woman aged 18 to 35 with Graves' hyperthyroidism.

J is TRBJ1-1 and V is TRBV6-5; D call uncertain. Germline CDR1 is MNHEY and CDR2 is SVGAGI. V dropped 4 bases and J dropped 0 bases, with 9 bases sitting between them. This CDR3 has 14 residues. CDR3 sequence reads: CASSLSPVNTEAFF. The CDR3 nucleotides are TGTGCCAGCAGTTTAAGCCCAGTGAACACTGAAGCTTTCTTT.

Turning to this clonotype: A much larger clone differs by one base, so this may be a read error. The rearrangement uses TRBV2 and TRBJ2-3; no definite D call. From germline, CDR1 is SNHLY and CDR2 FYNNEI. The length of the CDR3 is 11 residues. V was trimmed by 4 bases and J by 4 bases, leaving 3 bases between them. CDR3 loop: CASSVPDTQYF. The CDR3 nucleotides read TGTGCCAGCAGTGTACCAGATACGCAGTATTTT.

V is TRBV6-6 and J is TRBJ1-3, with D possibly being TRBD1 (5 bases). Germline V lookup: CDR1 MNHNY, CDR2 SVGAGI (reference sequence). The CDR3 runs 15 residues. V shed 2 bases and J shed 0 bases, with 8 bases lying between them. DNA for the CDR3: TGTGCCAGCAGTTACATAGGGACCTCTGGAAACACCATATATTTT. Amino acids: CASSYIGTSGNTIYF.